The sequence of this T cell receptor beta chain was determined in a study of cytomegalovirus exposure and HLA in healthy donors. PCR involved 60 Vbeta and 13 Jbeta primers. Produced via immunoSEQ multiplex PCR; TCRdb's table is partial and in-frame only. The repertoire has 120,000 to 150,000 clones, about three fifths of them found once; the top ten carry around 1.8%. Study-level findings and limits: A cluster of highly shared sequence variants was likely a sequencing artifact. A list of about 160 TCR beta chains associated with cytomegalovirus was given.

CDR1 and CDR2 (germline): SEHNR, FQNEAQ (reference sequence). The V segment lost 8 bases and the J segment 2 bases; nucleotides outside the gene matches: 14. The CDR3 is 16 amino acids. A note on this clone: Its antigen is unknown.

The chain employs TRBV7-9 and TRBJ1-2; 7 nucleotides match TRBD1. The sequence was obtained from a male donor in good health and CMV-seronegative. The material sequenced was PBMCs. CDR3 coding DNA: TGTGCCAGCTGGGGACAGCCTGACCCCCTGAACTATGGCTACACCTTC. As protein: CASWGQPDPLNYGYTF.